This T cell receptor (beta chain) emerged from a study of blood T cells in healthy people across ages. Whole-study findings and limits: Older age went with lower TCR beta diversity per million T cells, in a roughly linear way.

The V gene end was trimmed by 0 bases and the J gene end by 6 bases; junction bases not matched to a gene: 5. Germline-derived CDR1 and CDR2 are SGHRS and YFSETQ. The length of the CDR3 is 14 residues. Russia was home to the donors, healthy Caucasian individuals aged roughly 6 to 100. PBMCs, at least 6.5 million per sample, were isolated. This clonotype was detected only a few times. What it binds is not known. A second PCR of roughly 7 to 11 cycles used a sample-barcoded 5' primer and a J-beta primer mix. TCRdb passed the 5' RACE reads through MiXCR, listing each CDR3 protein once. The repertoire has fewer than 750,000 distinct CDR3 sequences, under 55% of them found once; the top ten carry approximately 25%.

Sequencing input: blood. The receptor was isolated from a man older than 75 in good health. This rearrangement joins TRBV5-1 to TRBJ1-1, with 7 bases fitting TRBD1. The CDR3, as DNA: TGCGCCAGCAGCTTGGAGGGGGCAGGAGCTGAAGCTTTCTTT. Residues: CASSLEGAGAEAFF.